The clone carrying this TCR beta chain was recorded at least ten times. The read stops 3 residues short of the end of the CDR3; the missing end is completed from the germline J gene. Both groups were predominantly of Caucasian heritage. CDR1 and CDR2 (germline): SGHVS, FNYEAQ. This CDR3 is built from 14 residues. Here immunoSEQ multiplex PCR was the method, and the copy in TCRdb shows in-frame clones only, minus some. Recorded here are about 60,000 clones, with no singletons, and the ten leading clones hold around 1.7%. The data are from a study of T cell clonality in common variable immunodeficiency.

The clonotype was recovered from a person aged 18 to 75 in good health. V usage is TRBV7-6 and J usage is TRBJ1-2, with D tentatively TRBD1 (5 bases). Sequencing input: peripheral blood mononuclear cells. CDR3 DNA, as far as it was read: TGTGCCAGCAGCTCCGAAGCACAGGTTGAGGGC. Its translation: CASSSEAQVEG. The entire CDR3 protein reads CASSSEAQVEGYTF.